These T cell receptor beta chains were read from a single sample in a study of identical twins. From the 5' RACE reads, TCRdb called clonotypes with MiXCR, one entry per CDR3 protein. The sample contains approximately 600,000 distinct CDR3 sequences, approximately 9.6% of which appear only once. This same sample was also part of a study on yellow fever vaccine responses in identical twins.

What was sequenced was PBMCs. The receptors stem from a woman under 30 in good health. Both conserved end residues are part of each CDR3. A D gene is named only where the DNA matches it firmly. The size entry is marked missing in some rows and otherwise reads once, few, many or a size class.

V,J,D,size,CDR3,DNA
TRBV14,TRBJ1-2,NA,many,CASSHKTGLGGYTF,TGTGCCAGCAGCCACAAAACAGGGTTGGGCGGCTACACCTTC
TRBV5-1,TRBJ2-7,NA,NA,CASSLEGQFYEQYF,TGCGCCAGCAGCTTGGAAGGACAGTTCTACGAGCAGTACTTC
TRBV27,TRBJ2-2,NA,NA,CASSFSRTGELFF,TGTGCCAGCAGTTTCTCGCGGACCGGGGAGCTGTTTTTT
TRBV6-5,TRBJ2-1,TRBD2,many,CASSYSYAGGSYNEQFF,TGTGCCAGCAGTTACTCGTATGCGGGAGGGTCCTACAATGAGCAGTTCTTC
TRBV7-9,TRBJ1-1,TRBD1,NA,CASSLNRGVNTEAFF,TGTGCCAGCAGCTTAAACAGGGGCGTGAACACTGAAGCTTTCTTT
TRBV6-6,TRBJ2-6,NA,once,CASSSSANVLTF,NA
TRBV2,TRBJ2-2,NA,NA,CASKRDPGELFF,TGTGCCAGCAAGAGGGACCCCGGGGAGCTGTTTTTT
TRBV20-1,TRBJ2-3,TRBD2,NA,CSALLSQAGVVDTQCF,TGCAGTGCCCTTCTCTCCCAGGCGGGAGTGGTCGATACGCAGTGTTTT
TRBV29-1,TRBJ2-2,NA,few,CSVEPDARPGELFF,TGCAGCGTTGAACCGGACGCACGGCCCGGGGAGCTGTTTTTT
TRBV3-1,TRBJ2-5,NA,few,CASSQDGGFVEETQYF,TGTGCCAGCAGCCAAGATGGAGGCTTCGTCGAAGAGACCCAGTACTTC
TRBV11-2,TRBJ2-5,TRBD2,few,CASSARGVSWETQYF,TGTGCCAGCAGCGCCCGGGGGGTGTCTTGGGAGACCCAGTACTTC
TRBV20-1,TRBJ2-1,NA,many,CSASRTLIGGEQFF,TGCAGTGCATCCCGGACCCTAATTGGTGGTGAGCAGTTCTTC
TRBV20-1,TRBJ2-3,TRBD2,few,CSASASGRTDTQYF,TGCAGTGCTAGCGCTAGCGGTCGCACAGATACGCAGTATTTT
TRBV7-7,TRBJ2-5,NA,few,CASSLQGGQETQYF,TGTGCTAGCAGCTTGCAGGGAGGTCAAGAGACCCAGTACTTC
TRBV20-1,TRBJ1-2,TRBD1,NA,CSASGGGYTF,TGCAGTGCTTCAGGGGGAGGCTACACCTTC
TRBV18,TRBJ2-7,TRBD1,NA,CASSQEQGAQNEQYF,TGTGCCAGCTCGCAAGAACAGGGGGCGCAAAACGAGCAGTACTTC
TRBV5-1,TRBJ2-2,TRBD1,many,CASSSLIDRGTGELFF,TGCGCCAGCAGCTCCTTGATCGACAGGGGGACCGGGGAGCTGTTTTTT
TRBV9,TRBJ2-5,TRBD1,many,CASSVDWTGTQYF,TGTGCCAGCAGCGTAGATTGGACAGGAACCCAGTACTTC
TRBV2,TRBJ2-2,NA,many,CASIRAGMNTGELFF,TGTGCCAGCATCCGGGCGGGGATGAACACCGGGGAGCTGTTTTTT
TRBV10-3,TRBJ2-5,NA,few,CAISESTLQETQYF,TGTGCCATCAGTGAGTCGACTCTTCAAGAGACCCAGTACTTC
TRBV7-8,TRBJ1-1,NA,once,CASSTSRAHTEAFF,TGTGCCAGCAGCACCTCACGGGCTCACACTGAAGCTTTCTTT
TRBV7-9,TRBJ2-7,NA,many,CASSLTVPSYEQYF,TGTGCCAGCAGCTTAACAGTACCCTCCTACGAGCAGTACTTC
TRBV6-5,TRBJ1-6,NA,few,CAARPPGLSSPLHF,TGTGCCGCACGACCCCCTGGGCTGTCTTCACCCCTCCACTTT
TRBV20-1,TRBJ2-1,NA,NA,CSASLSSYNEQFF,TGCAGTGCTTCCTTAAGCTCCTACAATGAGCAGTTCTTC
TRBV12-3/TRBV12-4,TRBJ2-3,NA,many,CASSLGGATDTQYF,TGTGCCAGCAGTTTAGGTGGGGCCACAGATACGCAGTATTTT
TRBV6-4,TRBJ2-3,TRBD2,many,CASSDGTTSLDTQYF,TGTGCCAGCAGTGACGGGACTACCTCCTTAGATACGCAGTATTTT
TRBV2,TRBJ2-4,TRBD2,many,CASSEGGGSIQYF,TGTGCCAGCAGTGAAGGCGGGGGAAGCATTCAGTACTTC
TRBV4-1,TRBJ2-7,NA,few,CASSQEGGHLYEQYF,TGCGCCAGCAGCCAAGAAGGGGGGCACCTCTACGAGCAGTACTTC
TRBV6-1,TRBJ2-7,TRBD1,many,CASRRTGIYEQYF,TGTGCCAGCAGACGGACAGGTATCTACGAGCAGTACTTC
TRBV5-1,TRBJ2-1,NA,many,CASSLVMGEQFF,TGCGCCAGCAGCTTGGTGATGGGTGAGCAGTTCTTC
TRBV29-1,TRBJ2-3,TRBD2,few,CSVFKKNSGGPRYTDTQYF,TGCAGCGTTTTTAAGAAGAATAGCGGGGGGCCGAGGTACACAGATACGCAGTATTTT
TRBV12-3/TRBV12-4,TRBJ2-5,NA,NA,CASSLNFGADQETQYF,TGTGCCAGCAGTCTTAACTTCGGGGCAGATCAAGAGACCCAGTACTTC
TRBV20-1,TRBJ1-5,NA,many,CSASNRAADQPQHF,TGCAGTGCTTCCAACAGGGCAGCAGATCAGCCCCAGCATTTT
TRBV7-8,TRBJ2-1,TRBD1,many,CASSLNPGTGGNEQFF,TGTGCCAGCAGCTTAAATCCTGGGACAGGGGGGAATGAGCAGTTCTTC
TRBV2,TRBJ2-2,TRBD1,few,CASRAGTANTGELFF,TGTGCCAGCAGGGCCGGGACAGCGAACACCGGGGAGCTGTTTTTT
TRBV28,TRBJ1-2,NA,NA,CATYGTLGYGYTF,TGTGCCACCTATGGGACCCTCGGCTATGGCTACACCTTC
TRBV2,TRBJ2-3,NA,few,CASSEALAGQDTQYF,TGTGCCAGCAGTGAAGCGCTTGCAGGACAGGATACGCAGTATTTT
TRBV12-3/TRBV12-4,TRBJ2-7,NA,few,CASSHRGGASFYEQYF,TGTGCCAGCAGCCATAGGGGGGGCGCGAGTTTCTACGAGCAGTACTTC